The source of this TCR beta chain is a study of neurological immune-mediated disorders. The authors produced cDNA by 5'RACE using 10-nucleotide random UMIs. Every sequencing run produced over 160 million TCR-beta sequences, and the sequences from any one run covered 15-18 subjects. TCRdb re-derived calls from the 5' RACE reads in MiXCR, one entry per CDR3 protein. The sample consists of about 24,000 distinct CDR3 sequences, around 15% of them appearing once. The unsorted libraries had their origin in 2 million PBMCs stored at -80 C. The sample holds many counts of this clonotype. The V gene lost 0 bases and the J gene lost 6 bases, with 14 bases spanning the gap. Germline V gives CDR1 ENHRY, CDR2 SYGVKD. This CDR3 contains 15 residues.

The sequence was collected from a woman in her thirties or forties with HTLV-1-associated myelopathy (HAM/TSP). The sequenced sample was PBMCs. This rearrangement joins TRBV10-3 to TRBJ1-2; D perhaps matches TRBD1 (5 bases). Here the CDR3 reads CAISESVHQGDGYTF. CDR3 nucleotide sequence: TGTGCCATCAGTGAGTCGGTTCATCAAGGGGATGGCTACACCTTC.